This T cell receptor (beta chain) was recovered during a study of T cells expressing NK-cell markers (dated by TCRdb to about 2020). General notes on the study: Fewer than ten donors provided sorted CD3+CD56+NKG2C+, CD3+CD56+NKG2C- and CD3+CD56-NKG2C+ T-cell subsets, whose TCR beta-chain repertoires were profiled. Among the eight sequenced donors, only one was HCMV-seronegative, while the other seven were HCMV-seropositive. The study sequenced eight donors, all healthy volunteers chosen at random: three men and five women. Sequencing of the libraries produced 2 x 150 bp reads on Illumina HiSeq 2000/2500, MiSeq or NextSeq.

The research as a whole found: It remained unclear whether the expanded NKG2C-expressing T cell clones were specific for HCMV antigens. Those dominant clonotypes were again the most abundant among CD3+CD56-NKG2C+ cells in a few donors, at roughly 28.3-65%. In a handful of donors, the dominant CD3+CD56+NKG2C+ clonotypes were among the top 10 CD8+ clonotypes and accounted for roughly 1.0-8% of CD8+ T cells.

The CDR3 has 13 amino acids, counting the end cysteine and phenylalanine. No DNA was logged. Reading the germline V gene (reference sequence) gives CDR1 LNHNV and CDR2 YYDKDF. Notes on this clonotype: Its specific antigen is unknown.

To determine HCMV serostatus, a commercial ELISA kit was used to detect HCMV-specific IgG in serum. Peripheral blood mononuclear cells were isolated from blood by Ficoll density gradient centrifugation. Reads for this sample came from an Illumina HiSeq 2000. The TCR beta cDNA libraries were made using 5'RACE template switching, a step that added both a universal primer site and unique molecular identifiers. cDNA synthesis was primed from the TCR beta constant segment, followed by two successive PCR amplification steps. As for how the authors treated the data: Reads were demultiplexed and grouped by UMI with MIGEC, and clonotypes were assembled and quantified with MiTCR. To remove erroneous sequences, TCR cDNA sequences were retained only when supported by two or more reads. The tcR package was used for downstream repertoire analysis, and clonotypes were matched between fractions using CDR3 nucleotide sequence together with V segment. VDJmatch was used to annotate antigen specificity against VDJdb, with one amino acid substitution in CDR3 allowed. The reads, reprocessed by TCRdb, yield one row per CDR3 protein sequence and no DNA. For this entry, the V and J calls and clone size follow TCRdb and not the study's own pipeline. The sample table includes about 440,000 distinct CDR3 sequences. The ten biggest clones cover 7.3% of the sample.

The chain joins TRBV15 to TRBJ1-5; with no DNA, the TCRdb D assignment of TRBD1 cannot be verified. What was sequenced was blood T cells: a sorted CD56 or NKG2C T cell subset, CD4+ or CD8+ T cells, or bulk PBMC T cells (not recorded which). This TCR was sampled from a woman between 18 and 70 years old in good health. This receptor has the CDR3 CATSRERGQPQHF.